The sequence of this TCR beta chain was determined in a study of T cells in Graves' hyperthyroidism and ophthalmopathy. The V gene's germline CDR1 is MDHEN and CDR2 SYDVKM. Trimming removed 2 bases from V and 2 bases from J; junction bases left unmatched: 5. This CDR3 has 15 amino acids. Template material for amplifying TCR beta CDR3 regions consisted of RNA transcripts. First-round RT-PCR with HTBI primers amplified the TCR CDR3 region. TCRdb used MiXCR to reprocess the multiplex PCR reads, holding one entry per CDR3 protein. Of about 640,000 distinct CDR3 sequences detected, under 25% appear once; the ten largest clones hold around a third. Note on this clonotype: What it binds is not known.

General study results and limits: The majority of expanded thyroid clonotypes above 0.001 also appeared in blood.

Exclusion followed for patients with uncontrolled infection, other autoimmune disease, pregnancy or lactation. This clonotype originated in a man aged 25-45 years with Graves' ophthalmopathy. The V call is TRBV28, the J call TRBJ2-7; TRBD2 matches 8 bases. Sequencing was carried out using blood. The chain's CDR3 is CASSLTSGLPYEQYF. The CDR3 DNA reads as TGTGCCAGCAGTTTAACTAGCGGCCTCCCCTACGAGCAGTACTTC.